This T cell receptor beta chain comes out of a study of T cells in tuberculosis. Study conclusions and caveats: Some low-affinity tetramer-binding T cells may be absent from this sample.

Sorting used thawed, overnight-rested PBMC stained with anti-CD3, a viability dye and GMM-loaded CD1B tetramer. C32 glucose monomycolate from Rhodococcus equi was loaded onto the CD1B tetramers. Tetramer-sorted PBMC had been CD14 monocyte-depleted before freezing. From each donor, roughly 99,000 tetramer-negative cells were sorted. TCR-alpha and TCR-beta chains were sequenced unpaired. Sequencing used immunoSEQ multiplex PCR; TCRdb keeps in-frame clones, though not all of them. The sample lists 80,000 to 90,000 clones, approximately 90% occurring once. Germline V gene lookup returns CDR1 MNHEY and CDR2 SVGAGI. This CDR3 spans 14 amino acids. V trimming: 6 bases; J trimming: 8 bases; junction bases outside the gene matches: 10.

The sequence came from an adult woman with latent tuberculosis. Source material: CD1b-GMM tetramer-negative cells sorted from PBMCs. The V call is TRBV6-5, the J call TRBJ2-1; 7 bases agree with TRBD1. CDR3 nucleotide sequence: TGTGCCAGCAGCCGGGACAGCCGTCTCGATGAGCAGTTCTTC. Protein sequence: CASSRDSRLDEQFF.